This entry describes one TCR beta chain. Looked up from germline, CDR1 is MNHEY and CDR2 is SMNVEV (reference sequence). The CDR3 consists of 13 residues. The V end was cut by 0 bases, the J end by 7 bases, with 9 bases between. This entry is derived from a study of blood T cell repertoires in COVID-19. Across the study: Samples representing acute and convalescent COVID-19 were sourced from the United States, Italy and Spain.

Clones were read by immunoSEQ multiplex PCR, and TCRdb kept only the in-frame ones, dropping some. This sample has around 160,000 clones, with roughly 88% found just once. The V call is TRBV27, the J call TRBJ2-5; perhaps TRBD2 as D (5 bases). Sample: PBMCs or T cells enriched from blood (not recorded which). This receptor was taken from a woman between 55 and 75 years old who had recovered from COVID-19. DNA of the CDR3: TGTGCCAGCAGTTTATCCGGGGTCGGGACCCAGTACTTC. It codes for CASSLSGVGTQYF.